The clone carrying this T cell receptor (beta chain) was detected many times. No antigen is known for it. This entry belongs to a study of T-cell reconstitution after alpha-beta-depleted transplantation in children. Whole-study results and caveats: Newly generated T cells supplied most T-cell counts and diversity one year post-transplant. Recipient T cells and thymic progenitors that survived gave rise to the high TCRbeta diversity observed at day 60 in some patients. Roughly two months post-transplant, alpha-beta T cells reportedly originated from several hundred graft clones that had expanded.

The CDR3 runs 14 residues. V was pared by 0 bases and J by 2 bases, with 9 bases between. Germline V CDR1 and CDR2: GTSNPN, SVGIG (reference sequence). Preparation of the TCRbeta library used unique molecular identifiers. TCRdb recomputed calls from the PCR reads with MiXCR, one row per CDR3 protein. The data contain almost 600,000 distinct CDR3 sequences, 25% to 30% of them seen just once; the ten biggest clones take up about a third. The chain combines TRBV30 with TRBJ2-3; D may be TRBD1 (6 bases). Sequenced here: PBMCs, sampled before TCRalphabeta/CD19-depleted stem cell transplant. This clonotype was sampled from a boy younger than two with Wiskott-Aldrich syndrome, due to receive a stem cell transplant. The CDR3 loop reads CAWSVRDNTDTQYF. CDR3 in DNA: TGTGCCTGGAGTGTAAGGGACAACACAGATACGCAGTATTTT.